The present T cell receptor (beta chain) was sequenced within a study of blood T cell repertoires in COVID-19. Study-wide background: Collection of acute and convalescent COVID-19 samples took place in the United States, Italy and Spain. Sources were T cells, B-cell-depleted T cells, or PBMCs; the material itself was cDNA or gDNA.

Germline CDR1 and CDR2: SGDLS and YYNGEE. The CDR3 is 14 amino acids. V was cut by 3 bases and J by 7 bases, with 16 bases left in between. In the source study's methods: The assay estimated nucleated cells by amplifying reference gene primers. The table came from immunoSEQ multiplex PCR; TCRdb's copy has only in-frame clones and leaves some out. V and J calls and clone size are those listed in that table; D and trimming were worked out from the DNA. The sample shows about 160,000 clones, roughly 80% of them seen only once. Seattle patients were enrolled during active infection and followed longitudinally.

The origin of this receptor is a woman aged 40 to 50 with COVID-19, enrolled during active disease. Specimen: peripheral blood. This sequence joins TRBV9 and TRBJ1-2; possibly TRBD1 for D (5 bases). Written as DNA, the CDR3 is TGTGCCAGCAGCGGGGAAGGGGATTTGGTTGGCTACACCTTC. Translation gives CASSGEGDLVGYTF.